Presented here are 27 T cell receptor beta chains from one specimen sequenced in a study of cytomegalovirus exposure and HLA in healthy donors. The study ran its PCR with 60 Vbeta and 13 Jbeta primers. Here immunoSEQ multiplex PCR was the method, and the copy in TCRdb shows in-frame clones only, minus some. The sample data list roughly 100,000 clones. The specimen was PBMCs. These receptors were obtained from a man between 50 and 59 years old in good health and CMV-seronegative.

The rearrangement joins TRBV19 to TRBJ2-1; 11 nucleotides agree with TRBD1. The CDR3 extends over 15 amino acids. Trimming cost V 3 bases and J 6 bases; bases outside gene matches: 4. CDR1 is LNHDA and CDR2 is SQIVND in the germline V gene (reference sequence). The CDR3 DNA sequence: TGTGCCAGTAGTATGTCCGGGACAGGGGGCAATGAGCAGTTCTTC. It is translated as CASSMSGTGGNEQFF.

The chain uses TRBV5-1 and TRBJ2-7, with D possibly TRBD2 on 6 matching bases. CDR1 and CDR2 (germline): SGHRS, YFSETQ. V dropped 0 bases and J dropped 0 bases, with 10 bases sitting between them. This CDR3 is 15 amino acids long. The CDR3 loop is CASSLVGGSSYEQYF. Written as DNA, the CDR3 is TGCGCCAGCAGCTTGGTCGGAGGGAGCTCCTACGAGCAGTACTTC.

J is TRBJ2-7 and V is TRBV6-1, with D maybe TRBD1 (5 bases). CDR1 is MNHNS and CDR2 is SASEGT in the germline V gene. This CDR3 contains 13 residues. V was trimmed by 7 bases and J by 4 bases, leaving 14 bases between them. The CDR3 loop is CASTTGILYEQYF. The DNA of the CDR3 is TGTGCCAGCACAACAGGAATTCTATACGAGCAGTACTTC.

The chain has TRBV6-1 and TRBJ1-2; D might be TRBD1 (6 bases). V lost 10 bases to trimming and J lost 4 bases, with 16 bases between them. Germline V gene sequence: CDR1 MNHNS, CDR2 SASEGT. There are 13 residues in the CDR3. The CDR3 reads CATKPGALYGYTF. The CDR3 coding sequence is TGTGCCACCAAACCAGGGGCCCTCTATGGCTACACCTTC.

The genes are TRBV7-9 and TRBJ2-5, with D possibly TRBD2 on 6 matching bases. Trimming cost V 4 bases and J 7 bases, with 13 bases left between them. Germline V lookup: CDR1 SEHNR, CDR2 FQNEAQ (reference sequence). The CDR3 runs to 13 residues. Here the CDR3 DNA reads TGTGCCAGCAGCTCCTGGGGGGACGGGACCCAGTACTTC. Its protein product is CASSSWGDGTQYF. The whole variable domain, remainder taken from reference TRBV7-9 and TRBJ2-5, is DTGVSQNPRHKITKRGQNVTFRCDPISEHNRLYWYRQTLGQGPEFLTYFQNEAQLEKSRLLSDRFSAERPKGSFSTLEIQRTEQGDSAMYLCASSSWGDGTQYFGPGTRLLVL.

V is TRBV7-2 and J is TRBJ1-1; D gene ambiguous. V lost 2 bases, J lost 3 bases, and 10 bases lay in between. The CDR3 contains 14 residues. The germline gives CDR1 SGHTA, CDR2 FQGNSA. The CDR3 nucleotides read TGTGCCAGCAGCTTAAACGGGATTTACACTGAAGCTTTCTTT. Protein sequence: CASSLNGIYTEAFF.

This chain links TRBV7-8 with TRBJ2-2, with a weak D call TRBD1 (6 bases). The germline V gene encodes CDR1 SGHVS and CDR2 FQNEAQ. The CDR3 length is 16 residues. The ends were cut back, 7 bases at V and 6 bases at J, with 21 bases in the middle. The CDR3 sequence: CASTVLDMGAAGELFF. CDR3 DNA: TGTGCCAGCACCGTCCTAGATATGGGGGCCGCCGGGGAGCTGTTTTTT.

This chain connects TRBV6-6 to TRBJ1-1; no definite D call. V gave up 6 bases and J gave up 5 bases, with 7 bases separating them. Germline V gene lookup returns CDR1 MNHNY and CDR2 SVGAGI (reference sequence). The CDR3 is made up of 11 amino acids. The CDR3 DNA is TGTGCCAGCAGCCAACTTACTGAAGCTTTCTTT. It is translated as CASSQLTEAFF.

The genes are TRBV4-1 and TRBJ2-7; D might be TRBD2 (5 bases). Germline V gene data show CDR1 as MGHRA and CDR2 as YSYEKL. Trimming cost V 1 base and J 2 bases, with 9 bases left between them. The CDR3 extends over 14 amino acids. CDR3 sequence: CASSQVLDAYEQYF. CDR3 DNA sequence: TGCGCCAGCAGCCAAGTACTAGATGCCTACGAGCAGTACTTC.

The V call is TRBV27, the J call TRBJ2-7, with D unclear. The V gene lost 3 bases and the J gene lost 0 bases, with 6 bases spanning the gap. Germline V gene sequence: CDR1 MNHEY, CDR2 SMNVEV (reference sequence). The CDR3 totals 13 residues. In DNA form, the CDR3 reads TGTGCCAGCAGTTTGGTCAGCTCCTACGAGCAGTACTTC. Encoded protein: CASSLVSSYEQYF.

This chain links TRBV11-3 with TRBJ2-7; no definite D call. Germline V CDR1 and CDR2: SGHNT, YENEEA. V was trimmed by 2 bases and J by 2 bases, leaving 13 bases between them. The CDR3 extends over 15 amino acids. CDR3 bases: TGTGCCAGCAGCTTATTGGGTCAGGTAACCTACGAGCAGTACTTC. Translated: CASSLLGQVTYEQYF.

V is TRBV30 and J is TRBJ1-1; D not certain. The germline V gene has CDR1 GTSNPN and CDR2 SVGIG (reference sequence). V was shortened by 0 bases and J by 3 bases, with 11 bases between the two germline ends. The CDR3 spans 14 residues. CDR3 residues: CAWSVRSVDTEAFF. The CDR3 nucleotides read TGTGCCTGGAGTGTACGATCGGTTGACACTGAAGCTTTCTTT.

The CDR3 loop reads CASSPPGQSYNEQFF. CDR3 coding DNA: TGTGCCAGCTCACCACCGGGACAGAGTTACAATGAGCAGTTCTTC. The V and J genes are TRBV18 and TRBJ2-1; 7 bases line up with TRBD1. Germline V lookup: CDR1 KGHSH, CDR2 LQKENI. Trimming took 0 bases from V and 4 from J; bases not matched to a gene: 3. The CDR3 is 15 residues long.

The chain joins TRBV5-1 to TRBJ2-6; no clear D. The CDR3 contains 14 residues. Germline V CDR1 and CDR2: SGHRS, YFSETQ. Trimming pared 2 bases from V and 0 bases from J, leaving 3 bases between. CDR3 loop: CASSFGSGANVLTF. CDR3 nucleotides: TGCGCCAGCAGCTTCGGCTCTGGGGCCAACGTCCTGACTTTC.

This rearrangement joins TRBV20-1 to TRBJ1-3; D gene ambiguous. Germline CDR1 is DFQATT and CDR2 is SNEGSKA (reference sequence). V lost 8 bases, J lost 4 bases, and 9 bases lay in between. The CDR3 is 11 amino acids. CDR3 coding DNA: TGCAGTTCGGGAAACGGAAACACCATATATTTT. Its protein product is CSSGNGNTIYF.

The rearrangement links TRBV28 to TRBJ2-1; 14 bases map to TRBD2. There are 16 residues in the CDR3. The germline V gene has CDR1 MDHEN and CDR2 SYDVKM. V was pared by 4 bases and J by 7 bases, with 6 bases of the junction left unmatched. CDR3 residues: CASSSGLAGGQNEQFF. CDR3 sequence (DNA): TGTGCCAGCAGTTCCGGACTAGCGGGAGGCCAGAATGAGCAGTTCTTC.

The gene calls are TRBV15 and TRBJ2-7; D possibly corresponds to TRBD1 (6 bases). From germline, CDR1 is LNHNV and CDR2 YYDKDF (reference sequence). V shed 4 bases and J shed 2 bases, with 9 bases lying between them. This CDR3 has 13 residues. CDR3 in DNA: TGTGCCACCAGCAAGGACAGCACCTACGAGCAGTACTTC. Translated: CATSKDSTYEQYF. Together with reference TRBV15 and TRBJ2-7, the CDR3 gives the full variable domain: DAMVIQNPRYQVTQFGKPVTLSCSQTLNHNVMYWYQQKSSQAPKLLFHYYDKDFNNEADTPDNFQSRRPNTSFCFLDIRSPGLGDTAMYLCATSKDSTYEQYFGPGTRLTVT.

The chain recombines TRBV27 with TRBJ2-7, with 10 bases identical to TRBD2. Germline V gene data show CDR1 as MNHEY and CDR2 as SMNVEV (reference sequence). CDR3 length: 15 residues. The V gene end was trimmed by 0 bases and the J gene end by 3 bases; junction bases not matched to a gene: 2. The CDR3 DNA reads as TGTGCCAGCAGTTTATCCCTAGCGGGAGTCTACGAGCAGTACTTC. Translated: CASSLSLAGVYEQYF.

Concerning this clone: The conserved final phenylalanine or tryptophan is absent from the CDR3, which likely points to a read error. The CDR3 is CASSTLRLTGIYGYTL. The CDR3 DNA sequence: TGTGCCAGTAGTACCCTCCGACTCACAGGGATTTATGGCTACACCCTC. The chain links TRBV19 to TRBJ1-2; D might be TRBD1 (6 bases). V shed 4 bases and J shed 5 bases, with 20 bases lying between them. The CDR3 is 16 amino acids. Per the germline V gene, CDR1 is LNHDA and CDR2 is SQIVND (reference sequence).

The chain is built from TRBV6-5 and TRBJ1-1, with 7 bases fitting TRBD1. Unmatched junction bases numbered 4, after V lost 2 bases and J lost 1 base. CDR3 size: 15 residues. Per germline, CDR1 MNHEY and CDR2 SVGAGI. DNA for the CDR3: TGTGCCAGCAGTTACACCGGGACAGCGAACACTGAAGCTTTCTTT. As protein: CASSYTGTANTEAFF.

The rearrangement uses TRBV9 and TRBJ2-1; 9 bases agree with TRBD2. The CDR3 runs 16 residues. Trimming took 0 bases from V and 7 from J; bases not matched to a gene: 8. Germline assignment: CDR1 SGDLS and CDR2 YYNGEE. The CDR3 bases are TGTGCCAGCAGCGTAGACCCTAGCGGGATGGGGAATGAGCAGTTCTTC. This gives the protein CASSVDPSGMGNEQFF.

V usage is TRBV6-1 and J usage is TRBJ1-1; 8 bases fit TRBD1. Germline V lookup: CDR1 MNHNS, CDR2 SASEGT. Germline trimming cut 6 bases from V and 8 bases from J; bases unmatched to any gene: 11. This CDR3 is built from 14 residues. The CDR3 nucleotides are TGTGCCAGCAGGGTTCAGGGGGCAAGAGTAGAAGCTTTCTTT. Encoded protein: CASRVQGARVEAFF.

The rearrangement uses TRBV5-1 and TRBJ1-3; 10 positions agree with TRBD1. CDR1 and CDR2 (germline): SGHRS, YFSETQ. The CDR3 totals 17 residues. After removal of 3 bases from V and 2 bases from J, the junction contained 8 bases not matched to a gene. Here the CDR3 reads CASSSTGGFIPGNTIYF. In DNA, the CDR3 is TGCGCCAGCAGCTCGACAGGGGGCTTCATACCTGGAAACACCATATATTTT.

The chain combines TRBV28 with TRBJ1-5; D possibly corresponds to TRBD1 (6 bases). The CDR3 totals 12 residues. Per the germline V gene, CDR1 is MDHEN and CDR2 is SYDVKM. V was cut by 11 bases and J by 4 bases, with 12 bases left in between. CDR3 coding DNA: TGTGCCGTACAGGGACCTAATCAGCCCCAGCATTTT. It is translated as CAVQGPNQPQHF. Combining the CDR3 with reference TRBV28 and TRBJ1-5 gives the whole variable domain DVKVTQSSRYLVKRTGEKVFLECVQDMDHENMFWYRQDPGLGLRLIYFSYDVKMKEKGDIPEGYSVSREKKERFSLILESASTNQTSMYLCAVQGPNQPQHFGDGTRLSIL.

The V call is TRBV4-3, the J call TRBJ1-2; D ambiguous. Deletions cut 0 bases from V and 1 base from J, with 12 bases between. The CDR3 is 16 residues long. CDR1 and CDR2 from the germline V gene are LGHNA and YSLEER. CDR3 DNA sequence: TGCGCCAGCAGCCAAGAAGTCGGCCGGGGTAACTATGGCTACACCTTC. It codes for CASSQEVGRGNYGYTF.

The V and J genes are TRBV6-6 and TRBJ2-7; D call uncertain. Germline loops: CDR1 MNHNY, CDR2 SVGAGI (reference sequence). Trimming stripped 6 bases from V and 7 bases from J, with 10 bases between. The CDR3 sequence is 11 residues long. The CDR3 sequence is CASSPLREQYF. In nucleotides, the CDR3 is TGTGCCAGCAGCCCCCTTCGGGAGCAGTACTTC.

The genes are TRBV7-2 and TRBJ1-3; tentatively, D is TRBD1 (6 bases). The CDR3 extends over 17 amino acids. The germline gives CDR1 SGHTA, CDR2 FQGNSA. V was clipped by 5 bases and J by 4 bases, with 21 bases between them. CDR3 coding DNA: TGTGCCAGCAGCGGCAGCGGGACACAGATTTTCGGAAACACCATATATTTT. Its translation: CASSGSGTQIFGNTIYF.